The 28 T cell receptor beta chains presented below share a single source sample, sequenced in a study of cytomegalovirus exposure and HLA in healthy donors. Researchers ran the PCR with 60 Vbeta and 13 Jbeta primers. Only in-frame clones appear in the TCRdb table, and some are missing; sequencing was by immunoSEQ multiplex PCR. The sample has approximately 160,000 clones, roughly 79% seen once. The sample consisted of PBMCs. All receptors come from a woman aged 50 to 60 in good health and CMV-seropositive.

This sequence joins TRBV11-3 and TRBJ2-2; TRBD2 matches 8 bases. Losses at the gene ends were 5 bases for V and 3 bases for J; bases not matched to a gene: 5. Germline-derived CDR1 and CDR2 are SGHNT and YENEEA. The CDR3 has 15 residues. The CDR3 loop reads CASSAAGADTGELFF. The CDR3 DNA reads as TGTGCCAGCAGCGCAGCGGGGGCCGACACCGGGGAGCTGTTTTTT.

This rearrangement joins TRBV5-1 to TRBJ2-5; 7 bases match TRBD1. The end of the DNA fits TRBJ2-7 better, so the J call may be wrong. The CDR3 sequence is 14 residues long. Germline assignment: CDR1 SGHRS and CDR2 YFSETQ. The CDR3 is CASSLDRGYDEQYF. CDR3 bases: TGCGCCAGCAGCTTGGACAGGGGTTACGACGAGCAGTACTTC.

The V and J genes are TRBV2 and TRBJ2-1, with D possibly matching TRBD2 (6 bases). This CDR3 is 15 amino acids long. Deletions cut 8 bases from V and 7 bases from J, with 21 bases between. Looked up from germline, CDR1 is SNHLY and CDR2 is FYNNEI. CDR3 sequence: CASSRPGLTLNEQFF. The CDR3 DNA reads as TGTGCCAGCTCCCGACCGGGACTGACTCTTAATGAGCAGTTCTTC.

In the case of this clone: Other nucleotide sequences from this sample produce the same CDR3. This rearrangement joins TRBV18 to TRBJ2-3; D is unresolved. V was cut by 3 bases and J by 0 bases, with 4 bases left in between. CDR3 length equals 13 residues. Germline V gene lookup returns CDR1 KGHSH and CDR2 LQKENI. The CDR3 DNA is TGTGCCAGCTCACCCCCTAGCACAGATACGCAGTATTTT. Translating it yields CASSPPSTDTQYF. The full variable domain, with the rest looked up from reference TRBV18 and TRBJ2-3, is NAGVMQNPRHLVRRRGQEARLRCSPMKGHSHVYWYRQLPEEGLKFMVYLQKENIIDESGMPKERFSAEFPKEGPSILRIQQVVRGDSAAYFCASSPPSTDTQYFGPGTRLTVL.

The genes are TRBV7-2 and TRBJ1-2; perhaps TRBD1 as D (5 bases). CDR1 is SGHTA and CDR2 is FQGNSA in the germline V gene. This CDR3 has 16 residues. V gave up 1 base and J gave up 4 bases, with 16 bases separating them. CDR3 DNA: TGTGCCAGCAGCTTAGATGGGGGGGGATTTGGCTATGGCTACACCTTC. This codes for CASSLDGGGFGYGYTF.

This chain links TRBV2 with TRBJ2-6; 7 nucleotides agree with TRBD1. V shed 2 bases and J 4 bases; nucleotides not matched to a gene: 5. Germline V gives CDR1 SNHLY, CDR2 FYNNEI. This CDR3 is 16 amino acids long. Here the CDR3 DNA reads TGTGCCAGCAGTGAACTCAGGGGGACAGGGGCCAACGTCCTGACTTTC. Amino acid sequence: CASSELRGTGANVLTF.

This clone was counted once. CDR3 bases: TGTGCCAGCGGCCGGGACAGGGGCGACGAGCAGTACTTC. Translation gives CASGRDRGDEQYF. The chain carries TRBV19 and TRBJ2-7; 10 positions agree with TRBD1. Looked up from germline, CDR1 is LNHDA and CDR2 is SQIVND (reference sequence). This CDR3 has 13 residues. The ends lost 9 bases at V and 5 bases at J; junction bases unmatched: 7.

The V call is TRBV5-8, the J call TRBJ1-4; TRBD1 matches at 7 bases. J gave up 0 bases and V 0 bases, and 11 bases lay outside the gene matches. Germline assignment: CDR1 SGHTS and CDR2 YDEGEE. The CDR3 is 19 residues long. The CDR3 DNA is TGTGCCAGCAGCTTGGGCCGAGGGACAGTCGGGGCAACTAATGAAAAACTGTTTTTT. Translation gives CASSLGRGTVGATNEKLFF.

The chain links TRBV5-1 to TRBJ2-7; D perhaps matches TRBD2 (6 bases). CDR3 size: 16 residues. Germline values: CDR1 SGHRS, CDR2 YFSETQ. Trimming pared 0 bases from V and 3 bases from J, leaving 16 bases between. The CDR3 protein is CASSLEFSGTHYEQYF. DNA of the CDR3: TGCGCCAGCAGCTTGGAGTTTTCCGGGACTCACTACGAGCAGTACTTC.

This rearrangement joins TRBV6-6 to TRBJ2-7; TRBD2 aligns across 8 bases. This CDR3 comprises 13 residues. V shed 8 bases and J 2 bases; nucleotides not matched to a gene: 5. Germline assignment: CDR1 MNHNY and CDR2 SVGAGI (reference sequence). The CDR3 loop reads CASYLAGTYEQYF. DNA of the CDR3: TGTGCCAGCTATTTAGCGGGGACCTACGAGCAGTACTTC.

Comments on this clone: One end of the junction varies from germline; a read error may be responsible. The rearrangement uses TRBV11-3 and TRBJ2-4; tentatively, D is TRBD1 (5 bases). Per germline, CDR1 SGHNT and CDR2 YENEEA. The CDR3 sequence is 16 residues long. The CDR3 protein is CASSFMTVSSQNSQYF. The CDR3 DNA is TGTGCCAGCAGCTTCATGACAGTGTCTTCGCAAAACAGTCAGTACTTC.

The chain joins TRBV19 to TRBJ2-2; a weak D match, TRBD1 (6 bases). CDR1 and CDR2 (germline): LNHDA, SQIVND (reference sequence). The CDR3 has 14 residues. V shed 5 bases and J shed 3 bases, with 10 bases lying between them. As DNA, the CDR3 is TGTGCCAGTAGTTGGGCAGGGGACACCGGGGAGCTGTTTTTT. Protein product: CASSWAGDTGELFF.

This rearrangement joins TRBV19 to TRBJ2-7; 7 bases line up with TRBD1. CDR1 is LNHDA, CDR2 SQIVND, per germline (reference sequence). The ends lost 5 bases at V and 4 bases at J; junction bases unmatched: 14. This CDR3 spans 16 amino acids. The CDR3 region has the DNA TGTGCCAGTAGTTCACAGGGGAACCGCTACCGTTACGAGCAGTACTTC. Translated: CASSSQGNRYRYEQYF.

The CDR3 DNA reads as TGTGCCAGCAGCCCAGCGGGGTCCCTCCGGGGTCAGTACTTC. Its protein is CASSPAGSLRGQYF. V gene TRBV9 combines with J gene TRBJ2-4, with TRBD2 matching 7 bases. The CDR3 sequence is 14 residues long. Germline V gene lookup returns CDR1 SGDLS and CDR2 YYNGEE. The trim removed 4 bases at V and 12 bases at J, leaving 13 bases unmatched.

The V and J genes are TRBV11-3 and TRBJ2-5, with TRBD2 matching over 8 bases. V dropped 2 bases and J dropped 3; count of bases not matched to a gene: 5. CDR1 SGHNT and CDR2 YENEEA come from the germline V gene. The CDR3 length is 15 residues. This CDR3 reads CASSLRLAGEETQYF. As DNA, the CDR3 is TGTGCCAGCAGCTTAAGGCTAGCGGGTGAAGAGACCCAGTACTTC.

The rearrangement links TRBV19 to TRBJ2-7; 8 positions agree with TRBD1. The CDR3 sequence is 15 residues long. Germline lookup yields CDR1 LNHDA and CDR2 SQIVND (reference sequence). V dropped 4 bases and J dropped 1; count of bases not matched to a gene: 6. The CDR3 DNA reads TGTGCCAGTAGTAGGGAGACAGGGGATTCCTACGAGCAGTACTTC. It specifies CASSRETGDSYEQYF.

V is TRBV6-1 and J is TRBJ1-2; D remains unclear. V was pared by 1 base and J by 3 bases, with 9 bases between. The germline CDR1 and CDR2 sequences are MNHNS and SASEGT. This CDR3 has 14 amino acids. CDR3 region: CASSEGAAYYGYTF. CDR3 bases: TGTGCCAGCAGTGAAGGGGCAGCATACTATGGCTACACCTTC.

The chain joins TRBV11-3 to TRBJ1-2, with 11 bases that match TRBD1. This CDR3 comprises 15 residues. The J segment lost 4 bases and the V segment lost 5 bases, leaving 6 bases of the junction unmatched. The germline V gene encodes CDR1 SGHNT and CDR2 YENEEA. The CDR3, as DNA: TGTGCCAGCAGCCCCGGGACAGGGGGACTCTATGGCTACACCTTC. Protein sequence: CASSPGTGGLYGYTF.

The chain couples TRBV27 to TRBJ2-2, with D maybe TRBD2 (6 bases). Between the trimmed V and J ends, which lost 2 bases and 3 bases, there was a span of 13 bases. Germline V gene lookup returns CDR1 MNHEY and CDR2 SMNVEV (reference sequence). The length of the CDR3 is 16 residues. DNA for the CDR3: TGTGCCAGCAGTTTACAGGGCGGAGGGGACACCGGGGAGCTGTTTTTT. It yields the protein CASSLQGGGDTGELFF.

This sequence joins TRBV5-8 and TRBJ2-4; D might be TRBD2 (6 bases). Germline V gives CDR1 SGHTS, CDR2 YDEGEE. CDR3 length: 16 residues. Trimming took off 2 bases at V and 1 base at J, with 13 bases between the two ends. This chain's CDR3 is CASSLAGGSAKNIQYF. The CDR3 coding sequence is TGTGCCAGCAGCTTAGCGGGTGGGTCTGCCAAAAACATTCAGTACTTC. Full variable domain (missing parts from reference TRBV5-8 and TRBJ2-4): EAGVTQSPTHLIKTRGQQATLRCSPISGHTSVYWYQQALGLGLQFLLWYDEGEERNRGNFPPRFSGRQFPNYSSELNVNALELEDSALYLCASSLAGGSAKNIQYFGAGTRLSVL.

The chain links TRBV28 to TRBJ1-6; 7 nucleotides match TRBD1. The CDR3 is made up of 14 amino acids. V dropped 8 bases and J dropped 10; count of bases not matched to a gene: 11. Germline CDR1 reads MDHEN; CDR2 reads SYDVKM. CDR3 sequence reads: CASLGGRDLSPLHF. The CDR3 DNA reads as TGTGCCAGCTTAGGGGGCCGAGATTTGTCACCCCTCCACTTT.

V gene TRBV29-1 combines with J gene TRBJ2-5, with D possibly TRBD2 on 5 matching bases. The germline V and J ends were trimmed by 7 bases and 4 bases, with 19 bases remaining between them. The CDR3 is 14 residues long. The V gene's germline CDR1 is SQVTM and CDR2 ANQGSEA. CDR3 residues: CSAATTTSAETQYF. CDR3 bases: TGCAGCGCCGCGACTACCACAAGTGCAGAGACCCAGTACTTC.

This clone appeared a single time. The chain recombines TRBV6-1 with TRBJ2-1; 12 bases match TRBD1. CDR1 and CDR2 (germline): MNHNS, SASEGT. The CDR3 runs to 16 residues. V lost 2 bases and J lost 6; bases outside the gene matches: 5. The CDR3 coding sequence is TGTGCCAGCAGTGAAAGGGACAGGGGGCTCTCCAATGAGCAGTTCTTC. It yields the protein CASSERDRGLSNEQFF.

V gene TRBV20-1 combines with J gene TRBJ1-2, with D tentatively TRBD1 (6 bases). Trimming left V 3 bases short and J 5 bases short, with 7 bases between. Germline CDR1 and CDR2: DFQATT and SNEGSKA (reference sequence). The CDR3 has 11 amino acids. CDR3 DNA: TGCAGTGCTAGTCAGGGGTATGGCTACACCTTC. Protein sequence: CSASQGYGYTF.

This clone was seen once. This chain connects TRBV6-1 to TRBJ2-7; D is uncertain. V lost 0 bases and J lost 4, with 7 bases in between. CDR1 and CDR2 (germline): MNHNS, SASEGT. The CDR3 covers 13 residues. Here the CDR3 DNA reads TGTGCCAGCAGTGAAGCGCTTCAGTACGAGCAGTACTTC. Translation gives CASSEALQYEQYF.

This chain joins TRBV28 and TRBJ2-3; 7 nucleotides match TRBD2. Unmatched junction bases numbered 11, after V lost 8 bases and J lost 6 bases. Germline CDR1 reads MDHEN; CDR2 reads SYDVKM. The length of the CDR3 is 14 residues. The CDR3 nucleotides are TGTGCCAGCGGCCGGGGGAGGGCGGGTGATACGCAGTATTTT. The encoded protein is CASGRGRAGDTQYF.

The CDR3 here is CAWIISDRTGELFF. Written as DNA, the CDR3 is TGTGCCTGGATCATATCCGATCGGACCGGGGAGCTGTTTTTT. The gene calls are TRBV30 and TRBJ2-2; D ambiguous. Trimming stripped 4 bases from V and 5 bases from J, with 14 bases between. This CDR3 region has 14 residues. Germline CDR1 GTSNPN, CDR2 SVGIG (reference sequence).

The V gene is TRBV7-3, the J gene TRBJ2-7, with 9 bases identical to TRBD1. V gave up 7 bases and J gave up 2 bases; unmatched junction bases: 18. Germline assignment: CDR1 SGHTA and CDR2 FQGTGA. The CDR3 runs 18 residues. In DNA form, the CDR3 reads TGTGCCAGCACACCCTTCCACTCCACAGGGGGCGACGCCTACGAGCAGTACTTC. Translated: CASTPFHSTGGDAYEQYF. Complete variable domain (other parts from reference TRBV7-3 and TRBJ2-7): GAGVSQTPSNKVTEKGKYVELRCDPISGHTALYWYRQSLGQGPEFLIYFQGTGAADDSGLPNDRFFAVRPEGSVSTLKIQRTERGDSAVYLCASTPFHSTGGDAYEQYFGPGTRLTVT.